This record covers a single T cell receptor beta chain. The data were taken from a study of control samples from healthy donors and cancer patients. This table comes from immunoSEQ multiplex PCR, and its TCRdb copy is limited to in-frame clones, with some not included. The sample shows roughly 90,000 clones, 85% to 95% of them seen only once. The clonotype comes from a woman aged 25 to 39 in good health. The sequenced material came from blood.

CDR3 nucleotides: TGTGCCATCAGATCTCGGGCTTCGTGGCCCTACGAGCAGTACTTC. It translates to CAIRSRASWPYEQYF. The chain has TRBV10-3 and TRBJ2-7; D is unresolved. The CDR3 spans 15 residues. V dropped 6 bases and J dropped 2 bases, with 17 bases sitting between them. Germline CDR1 is ENHRY and CDR2 is SYGVKD.